A single sample is the source of the 5 T cell receptor beta chains below, sequenced in a study of graft-versus-host responses after intestinal transplantation. Their antigen targets remain unknown. Using immunoSEQ multiplex PCR, the repertoire was profiled, and TCRdb retains in-frame clones only, with some absent. The repertoire holds around 78,000 clones, 87% seen once, with approximately 8% in the top ten. This sample comprised unstimulated CD8+ T cells sorted from spleen or lymph node cells, obtained before transplant. The receptors derive from a human donor who was the organ donor for an intestinal transplant.

The chain combines TRBV6-1 with TRBJ2-7; a possible D gene is TRBD1 (6 bases). Trimming shortened V by 5 bases and J by 5 bases, and 13 bases separated the two germline ends. Per germline, CDR1 MNHNS and CDR2 SASEGT. This CDR3 is built from 13 residues. CDR3: CASSRQVIDEQYF. For the CDR3, the DNA is TGTGCCAGCAGTAGACAGGTAATCGACGAGCAGTACTTC.

V usage is TRBV4-1 and J usage is TRBJ1-2, with TRBD1 matching over 8 bases. CDR3 length equals 14 residues. V trimming: 4 bases; J trimming: 4 bases; junction bases outside the gene matches: 5. Germline assignment: CDR1 MGHRA and CDR2 YSYEKL. This chain's CDR3 is CASSPGQGRYGYTF. DNA for the CDR3: TGCGCCAGCAGCCCAGGACAGGGCCGCTATGGCTACACCTTC.

This clone was recorded once. This chain connects TRBV14 to TRBJ2-1; 10 positions agree with TRBD1. Germline CDR1 reads SGHDN; CDR2 reads FVKESK. This CDR3 comprises 13 residues. V shed 3 bases, J shed 10 bases, and the junction held 3 bases outside the gene matches. The chain's CDR3 is CASSQTGGGEQFF. In DNA, the CDR3 is TGTGCCAGCAGCCAGACAGGGGGCGGGGAGCAGTTCTTC.

The chain combines TRBV29-1 with TRBJ1-2; D remains unclear. From germline, CDR1 is SQVTM and CDR2 ANQGSEA. V lost 4 bases to trimming and J lost 6 bases, with 9 bases between them. This CDR3 is built from 11 residues. The CDR3 protein is CSVGIIDGYTF. CDR3 nucleotides: TGCAGCGTTGGAATTATCGATGGCTACACCTTC.

This chain joins TRBV7-9 and TRBJ2-5; 7 bases are shared with TRBD2. This CDR3 is built from 15 residues. Per germline, CDR1 SEHNR and CDR2 FQNEAQ (reference sequence). V lost 5 bases to trimming and J lost 0 bases; unmatched junction nucleotides: 6. CDR3 bases: TGTGCCAGCAGCCCCTTTCGGGGGGACCAAGAGACCCAGTACTTC. This sequence encodes CASSPFRGDQETQYF.